This T cell receptor beta chain was profiled in a study of T cells in Graves' hyperthyroidism and ophthalmopathy. Regions amplified from RNA transcripts were the TCR beta CDR3 regions. Carried out on the TCR CDR3, a first-round RT-PCR used the HTBI primer set. TCRdb reanalysed the multiplex PCR reads using MiXCR and keeps one entry per CDR3 protein. The sample lists around 760,000 distinct CDR3 sequences; about a third were seen once. CDR1 and CDR2 from the germline V gene are DFQATT and SNEGSKA (reference sequence). The CDR3 extends over 14 amino acids. The ends were cut back, 0 bases at V and 1 base at J, with 9 bases in the middle. This clonotype was picked up many times.

This clonotype was sampled from a woman aged 35 to 49 with Graves' hyperthyroidism. Sequenced material: blood. The chain carries TRBV20-1 and TRBJ1-1; TRBD1 is a possible D gene (6 bases). CDR3 sequence (DNA): TGCAGTGCTAGAGAGGGACACGCGAACACTGAAGCTTTCTTT. Its protein is CSAREGHANTEAFF.